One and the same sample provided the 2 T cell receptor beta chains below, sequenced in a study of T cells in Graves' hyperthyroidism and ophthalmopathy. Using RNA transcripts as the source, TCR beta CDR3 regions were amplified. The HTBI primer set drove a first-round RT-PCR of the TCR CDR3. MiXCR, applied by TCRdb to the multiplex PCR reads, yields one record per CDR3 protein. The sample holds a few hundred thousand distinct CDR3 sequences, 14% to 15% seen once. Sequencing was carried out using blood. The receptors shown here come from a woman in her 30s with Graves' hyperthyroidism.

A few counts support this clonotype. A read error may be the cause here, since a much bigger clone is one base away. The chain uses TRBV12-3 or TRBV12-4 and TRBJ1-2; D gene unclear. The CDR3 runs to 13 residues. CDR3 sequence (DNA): TGTGCCAACAGTTTAGACCAAAACTATGGCTACACCTTC. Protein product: CANSLDQNYGYTF.

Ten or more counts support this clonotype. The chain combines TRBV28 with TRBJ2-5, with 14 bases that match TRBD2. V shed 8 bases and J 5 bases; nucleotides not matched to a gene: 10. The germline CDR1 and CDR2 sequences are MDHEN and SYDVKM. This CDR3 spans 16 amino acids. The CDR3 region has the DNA TGTGCCAGCGGGGGACTAGCGGGAGAGAATGAGGAGACCCAGTACTTC. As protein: CASGGLAGENEETQYF. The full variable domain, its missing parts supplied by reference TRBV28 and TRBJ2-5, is DVKVTQSSRYLVKRTGEKVFLECVQDMDHENMFWYRQDPGLGLRLIYFSYDVKMKEKGDIPEGYSVSREKKERFSLILESASTNQTSMYLCASGGLAGENEETQYFGPGTRLLVL.